The text below deals with one TCR beta chain. This CDR3 region has 13 residues. J gave up 3 bases and V 6 bases, and 6 bases lay outside the gene matches. Germline assignment: CDR1 SQVTM and CDR2 ANQGSEA. These data are taken from a study of shared clonotypes between healthy human individuals. Produced via immunoSEQ multiplex PCR; TCRdb's table is partial and in-frame only. The table shows just over 2,000,000 clones, with over 85% occurring only once. The naive CD8 population came from CD45RO-negative cells selected for CCR7, without terminally differentiated effector memory CD45RA+ cells. This sequence was found in a man between 18 and 29 years old in good health. The source material was naive CD8+ T cells sorted from blood. This sequence joins TRBV29-1 and TRBJ2-5; 8 bases map to TRBD1. Here the CDR3 DNA reads TGCAGCGTGAGGCCGGACAGGGAAGAGACCCAGTACTTC. Protein sequence: CSVRPDREETQYF.